The clone carrying this T cell receptor (beta chain) was seen more than once but under ten times. Its target is unknown. The data originate from a study of CD8 T cells in ankylosing spondylitis. Overall study results and limits: Reports say disease-linked clones showed up significantly more in matched ankylosing spondylitis synovial fluid. A TCR beta motif of fewer than ten highly homologous variants appeared characteristic of ankylosing spondylitis blood. Certain motif variants had earlier appeared in reactive arthritis synovial fluid and blood.

TCRdb re-derived calls from the 5' RACE reads in MiXCR, one entry per CDR3 protein. This table has 200,000 to 250,000 distinct CDR3 sequences, around 19% appearing once. V lost 5 bases, J lost 4 bases, and 11 bases lay in between. This CDR3 has 13 amino acids. The germline V gene has CDR1 SGHVS and CDR2 FNYEAQ. Sequenced input: blood, either unsorted or a sorted T cell fraction (not recorded which). The V call is TRBV7-6, the J call TRBJ1-2; D is undetermined. The source of this sequence is a male donor with ankylosing spondylitis. CDR3 sequence: CASSDPEFYGYTF. The CDR3 DNA reads as TGTGCCAGCAGCGACCCGGAGTTCTATGGCTACACCTTC.